The 3 T cell receptor beta chains below come from one sample, sequenced in a study of control samples from healthy donors and cancer patients. Sequencing was performed with immunoSEQ multiplex PCR; in TCRdb, only in-frame clones are kept and a portion is missing. The sample holds approximately 160,000 clones, roughly 92% seen once. The specimen sequenced was blood. These receptor sequences come from a young woman in good health.

V gene TRBV6-5 combines with J gene TRBJ2-5; 12 bases align to TRBD2. CDR1 MNHEY and CDR2 SVGAGI come from the germline V gene. CDR3 length equals 14 residues. J was trimmed by 5 bases and V by 7 bases; bases with no gene match: 5. DNA of the CDR3: TGTGCCAGCATTGCCGGGACTAGCGGGGAGACCCAGTACTTC. The encoded protein is CASIAGTSGETQYF.

The genes are TRBV29-1 and TRBJ2-7; possible D gene TRBD2, 5 bases. Germline CDR1 SQVTM, CDR2 ANQGSEA. CDR3 size: 13 residues. The ends were cut back, 7 bases at V and 2 bases at J, with 15 bases in the middle. This CDR3 reads CSARDRGAYEQYF. The CDR3 DNA follows: TGCAGCGCCCGTGATCGGGGAGCCTACGAGCAGTACTTC.

This chain links TRBV28 with TRBJ1-1; a weak D match, TRBD1 (5 bases). CDR1 and CDR2 from the germline V gene are MDHEN and SYDVKM. V was cut by 2 bases and J by 9 bases, with 19 bases left in between. CDR3 length: 15 amino acids. CDR3 amino acids: CASSLPTGGGLKAFF. The CDR3 DNA sequence: TGTGCCAGCAGTTTACCCACGGGGGGGGGTCTGAAAGCTTTCTTT.